A selection of T cell receptor beta chains follows, all from one sample in a study of blood T cells in healthy people across ages. TCRdb re-derived calls from the 5' RACE reads in MiXCR, one entry per CDR3 protein. Of 780,000 or so distinct CDR3 sequences listed, 56% are singletons. The sequencing input was blood. The origin of the receptors is a middle-aged man in good health. Both conserved end residues are part of each CDR3. Fields, in order: J gene, V gene, D gene, clone size, CDR3 protein, CDR3 DNA. A D gene is named only where the DNA matches it firmly. Where a row states a size, it is once, few, many or the class of an expanded clone; other rows omit it.

TRBJ1-2	TRBV9	NA	many	CASSVVGGSDGYTF	TGTGCCAGCAGCGTAGTAGGGGGGTCGGATGGCTACACCTTC
TRBJ2-1	TRBV7-2	NA	once	CASSPRAPLEAKQFF	TGTGCCAGCAGCCCGAGGGCCCCTCTCGAGGCCAAGCAGTTCTTC
TRBJ2-7	TRBV28	TRBD1	NA	CASSSRTGGSDEQYF	TGTGCCAGCAGTTCGAGGACAGGGGGTAGCGACGAGCAGTACTTC
TRBJ2-7	TRBV28	NA	NA	CASSLPHEQYF	TGTGCCAGCAGTCTCCCACACGAGCAGTACTTC
TRBJ2-3	TRBV6-6	NA	NA	CASRTSIGGGADTQYF	TGTGCCAGCAGGACCTCCATAGGGGGGGGAGCAGATACGCAGTATTTT
TRBJ2-3	TRBV9	TRBD2	NA	CASSASGGTQYF	TGTGCCAGCAGCGCCTCGGGGGGTACGCAGTATTTT
TRBJ2-1	TRBV6-5	TRBD2	NA	CASSYSAGVSSYNEQFF	TGTGCCAGCAGTTACTCGGCGGGAGTAAGCTCCTACAATGAGCAGTTCTTC
TRBJ1-4	TRBV12-3/TRBV12-4	NA	NA	CASSLKGTNEKLFF	TGTGCCAGCAGTTTGAAGGGGACTAATGAAAAACTGTTTTTT
TRBJ1-5	TRBV20-1	NA	few	CSAREGGMSNQPQHF	TGCAGTGCTAGAGAGGGGGGTATGAGCAATCAGCCCCAGCATTTT
TRBJ1-5	TRBV7-2	TRBD1	many	CASSSQGWQPQHF	TGTGCCAGCAGCTCACAGGGGTGGCAGCCCCAGCATTTT
TRBJ2-7	TRBV5-1	NA	few	CASRQNLAPNYEQYF	TGCGCCAGCAGACAGAATCTAGCGCCAAACTACGAGCAGTACTTC
TRBJ2-5	TRBV2	NA	NA	CASSEALGGETQYF	TGTGCCAGCAGTGAAGCGCTCGGGGGAGAGACCCAGTACTTC
TRBJ1-5	TRBV19	NA	NA	CASSPNPNPLPNQPQHF	TGTGCCAGTAGCCCCAACCCAAATCCACTCCCCAATCAGCCCCAGCATTTT
TRBJ2-7	TRBV28	TRBD2	NA	CASSQPGLAPYEQYF	TGTGCCAGCAGTCAACCGGGACTAGCGCCCTACGAGCAGTACTTC
TRBJ1-2	TRBV9	NA	few	CASSVSGHNYGYTF	TGTGCCAGCAGCGTCTCGGGTCATAACTATGGCTACACCTTC
TRBJ2-1	TRBV5-1	NA	NA	CASSWGAGVAYNEQFF	TGCGCCAGCAGCTGGGGAGCAGGGGTGGCCTACAATGAGCAGTTCTTC
TRBJ2-5	TRBV29-1	NA	NA	CSAFEGRSEQYF	TGCAGCGCCTTTGAGGGTAGGAGTGAGCAGTACTTC
TRBJ2-7	TRBV9	TRBD1	NA	CASSLRQGRTDEQYF	TGTGCCAGCAGCTTACGACAGGGGCGTACGGACGAGCAGTACTTC
TRBJ2-3	TRBV6-5	TRBD2	NA	CASSYSIIGTSGRGKDTQYF	TGTGCCAGCAGTTACTCGATAATCGGGACTAGCGGGAGGGGGAAAGATACGCAGTATTTT
TRBJ1-1	TRBV27	NA	NA	CASREGTEAFF	TGTGCCAGCAGAGAAGGGACTGAAGCTTTCTTT
TRBJ1-4	TRBV3-1	NA	NA	CASSRRTVEDLFF	TGTGCCAGCAGCCGACGGACAGTCGAGGACCTGTTTTTT
TRBJ2-5	TRBV7-6	NA	NA	CASRLPAQAGEQYF	TGTGCCAGCCGCTTACCGGCCCAGGCCGGGGAGCAGTACTTC
TRBJ2-5	TRBV6-6	TRBD1	NA	CASSPRDRGQQETQYF	TGTGCCAGCAGCCCGCGGGACAGGGGGCAACAAGAGACCCAGTACTTC
TRBJ2-5	TRBV5-1	TRBD2	NA	CASSFTAGQETQYF	TGCGCCAGCAGCTTTACAGCGGGACAAGAGACCCAGTACTTC
TRBJ2-3	TRBV11-1	TRBD2	NA	CASSFSPGLAGAKGLTDTQYF	TGTGCCAGCAGCTTCTCACCGGGACTAGCGGGGGCCAAGGGATTGACAGATACGCAGTATTTT
TRBJ2-4	TRBV12-3/TRBV12-4	TRBD2	NA	CASSLGGCGVAKNVQYF	TGTGCCAGCAGTCTGGGAGGGTGCGGGGTGGCCAAAAACGTTCAGTACTTC
TRBJ2-1	TRBV4-2	NA	NA	CASSPDLGGNEQFF	TGTGCCAGCAGCCCGGACCTCGGCGGCAATGAGCAGTTCTTC
TRBJ2-5	TRBV2	TRBD2	few	CASSEARSSGYQETQYF	TGTGCCAGCAGTGAAGCGCGCTCTAGCGGGTACCAAGAGACCCAGTACTTC